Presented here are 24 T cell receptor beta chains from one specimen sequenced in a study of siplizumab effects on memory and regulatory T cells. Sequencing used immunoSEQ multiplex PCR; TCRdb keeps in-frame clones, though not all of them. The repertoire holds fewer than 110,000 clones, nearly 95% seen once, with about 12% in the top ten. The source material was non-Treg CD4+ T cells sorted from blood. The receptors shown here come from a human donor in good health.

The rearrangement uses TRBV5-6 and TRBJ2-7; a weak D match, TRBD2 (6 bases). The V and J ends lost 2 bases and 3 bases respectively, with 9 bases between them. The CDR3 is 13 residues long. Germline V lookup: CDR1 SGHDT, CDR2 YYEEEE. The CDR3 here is CASSFVGGYEQYF. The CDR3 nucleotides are TGTGCCAGCAGCTTTGTCGGGGGCTACGAGCAGTACTTC.

The CDR3 region is CSVVSGDSEKLFF. The CDR3 DNA is TGCAGCGTTGTTTCAGGGGATAGCGAAAAACTGTTTTTT. The chain combines TRBV29-1 with TRBJ1-4, with D tentatively TRBD1 (6 bases). V was pared by 4 bases and J by 8 bases, with 14 bases between. The V gene's germline CDR1 is SQVTM and CDR2 ANQGSEA. CDR3 size: 13 residues.

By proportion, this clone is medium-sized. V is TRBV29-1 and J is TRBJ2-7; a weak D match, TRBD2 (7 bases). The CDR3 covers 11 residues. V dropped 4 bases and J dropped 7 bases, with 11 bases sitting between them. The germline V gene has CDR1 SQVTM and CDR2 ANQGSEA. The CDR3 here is CSVAGGREQYF. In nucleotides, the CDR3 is TGCAGCGTTGCCGGGGGGCGTGAGCAGTACTTC.

The CDR3: CASSLGGGDYNEQFF. As DNA, the CDR3 is TGTGCCAGCAGCTTAGGCGGGGGAGACTACAATGAGCAGTTCTTC. The chain has TRBV5-4 and TRBJ2-1; 7 positions match TRBD2. From germline, CDR1 is SGHNT and CDR2 YYREEE (reference sequence). With V trimmed by 2 bases and J by 3 bases, 5 bases remained unmatched. The CDR3 has 15 residues.

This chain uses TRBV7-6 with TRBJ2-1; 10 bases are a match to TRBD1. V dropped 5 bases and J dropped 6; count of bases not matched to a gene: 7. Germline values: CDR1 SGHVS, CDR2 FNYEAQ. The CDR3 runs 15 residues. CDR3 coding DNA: TGTGCCAGCAGCCGGGGACAGGGGTTTGTCAATGAGCAGTTCTTC. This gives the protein CASSRGQGFVNEQFF.

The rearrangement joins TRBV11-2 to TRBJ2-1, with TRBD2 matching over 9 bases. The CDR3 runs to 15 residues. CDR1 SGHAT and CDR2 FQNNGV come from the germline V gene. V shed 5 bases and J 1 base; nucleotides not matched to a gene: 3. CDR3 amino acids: CASSRLAASYNEQFF. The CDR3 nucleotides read TGTGCCAGCAGCCGACTAGCGGCGTCCTACAATGAGCAGTTCTTC. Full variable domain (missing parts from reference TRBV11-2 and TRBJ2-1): EAGVAQSPRYKIIEKRQSVAFWCNPISGHATLYWYQQILGQGPKLLIQFQNNGVVDDSQLPKDRFSAERLKGVDSTLKIQPAKLEDSAVYLCASSRLAASYNEQFFGPGTRLTVL.

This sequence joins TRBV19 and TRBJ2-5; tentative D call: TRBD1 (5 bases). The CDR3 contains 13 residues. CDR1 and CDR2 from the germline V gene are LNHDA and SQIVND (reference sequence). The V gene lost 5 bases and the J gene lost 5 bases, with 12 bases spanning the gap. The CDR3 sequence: CASSDSARETQYF. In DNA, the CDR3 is TGTGCCAGTAGTGACAGTGCCAGGGAGACCCAGTACTTC.

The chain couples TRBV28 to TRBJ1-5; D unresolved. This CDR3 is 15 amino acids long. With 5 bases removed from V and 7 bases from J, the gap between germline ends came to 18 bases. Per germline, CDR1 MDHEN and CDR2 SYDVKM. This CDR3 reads CASSLGGGGRQPQHF. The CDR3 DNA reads TGTGCCAGCAGTCTAGGCGGAGGAGGGAGACAGCCCCAGCATTTT.

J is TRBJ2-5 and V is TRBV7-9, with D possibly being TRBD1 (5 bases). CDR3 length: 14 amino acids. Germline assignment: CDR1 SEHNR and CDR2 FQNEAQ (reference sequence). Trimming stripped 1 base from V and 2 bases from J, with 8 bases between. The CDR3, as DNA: TGTGCCAGCAGCTTAGTCAGGGAACAAGAGACCCAGTACTTC. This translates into CASSLVREQETQYF.

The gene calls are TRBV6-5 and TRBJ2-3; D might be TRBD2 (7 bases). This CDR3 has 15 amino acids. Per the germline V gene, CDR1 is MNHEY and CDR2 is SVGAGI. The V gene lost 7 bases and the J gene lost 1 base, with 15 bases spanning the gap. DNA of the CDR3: TGTGCCAGCATGCTCCGGGGGGCGGGCACAGATACGCAGTATTTT. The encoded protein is CASMLRGAGTDTQYF.

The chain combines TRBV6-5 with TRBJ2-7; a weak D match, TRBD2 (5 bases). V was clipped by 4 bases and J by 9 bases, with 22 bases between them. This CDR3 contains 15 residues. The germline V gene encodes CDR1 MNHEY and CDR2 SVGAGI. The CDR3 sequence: CASSSPSGTQIRQYF. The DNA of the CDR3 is TGTGCCAGCAGTTCGCCGAGCGGTACACAAATTAGGCAGTACTTC.

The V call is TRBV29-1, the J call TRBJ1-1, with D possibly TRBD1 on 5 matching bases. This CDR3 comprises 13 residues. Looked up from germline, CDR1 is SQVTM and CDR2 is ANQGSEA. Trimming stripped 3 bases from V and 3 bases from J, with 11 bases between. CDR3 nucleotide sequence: TGCAGCGTTGAGCGGCTCAGGGACACTGAAGCTTTCTTT. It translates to CSVERLRDTEAFF.

CDR3 DNA: TGCGCCAGCAGCCAATGGACAGGGTACAATGAGCAGTTCTTC. Translation: CASSQWTGYNEQFF. V and J are TRBV4-3 and TRBJ2-1; TRBD1 matches at 8 bases. Germline CDR1 LGHNA, CDR2 YSLEER. The CDR3 loop spans 14 amino acids. V shed 2 bases, J shed 4 bases, and the junction held 1 base outside the gene matches.

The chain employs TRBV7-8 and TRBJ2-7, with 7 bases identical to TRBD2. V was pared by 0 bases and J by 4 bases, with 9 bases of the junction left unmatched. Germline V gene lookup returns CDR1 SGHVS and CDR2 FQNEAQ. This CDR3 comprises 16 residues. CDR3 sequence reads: CASSLAGGLSNYEQYF. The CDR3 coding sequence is TGTGCCAGCAGCTTAGCGGGGGGACTATCTAATTACGAGCAGTACTTC.

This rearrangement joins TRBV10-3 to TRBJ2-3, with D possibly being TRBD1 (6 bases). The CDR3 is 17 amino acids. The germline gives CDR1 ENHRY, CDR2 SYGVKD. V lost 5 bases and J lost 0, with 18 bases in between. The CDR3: CAISPLPGQTSTDTQYF. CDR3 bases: TGTGCCATCAGTCCTTTGCCTGGACAGACTAGCACAGATACGCAGTATTTT.

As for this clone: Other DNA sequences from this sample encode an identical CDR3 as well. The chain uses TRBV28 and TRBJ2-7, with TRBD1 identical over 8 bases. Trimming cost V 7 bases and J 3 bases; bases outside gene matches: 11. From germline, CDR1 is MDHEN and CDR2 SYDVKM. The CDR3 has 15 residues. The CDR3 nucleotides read TGTGCCAGCACCCCCACCGGGACAGGCAGCTACGAGCAGTACTTC. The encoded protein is CASTPTGTGSYEQYF.

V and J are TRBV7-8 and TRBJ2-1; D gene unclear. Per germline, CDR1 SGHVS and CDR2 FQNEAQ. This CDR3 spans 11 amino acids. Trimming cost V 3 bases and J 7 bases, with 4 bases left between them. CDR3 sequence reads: CASSLSNEQFF. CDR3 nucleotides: TGTGCCAGCAGCTTGTCAAATGAGCAGTTCTTC. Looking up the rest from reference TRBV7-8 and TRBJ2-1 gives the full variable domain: GAGVSQSPRYKVAKRGQDVALRCDPISGHVSLFWYQQALGQGPEFLTYFQNEAQLDKSGLPSDRFFAERPEGSVSTLKIQRTQQEDSAVYLCASSLSNEQFFGPGTRLTVL.

This CDR3 is CASSQGGGRSSYEQYF. CDR3 DNA: TGTGCCAGCAGCCAAGGCGGCGGGAGGAGCTCCTACGAGCAGTACTTC. The chain uses TRBV4-2 and TRBJ2-7; 8 bases align to TRBD2. V gave up 1 base and J gave up 0 bases; unmatched junction bases: 5. The CDR3 totals 16 residues. Germline lookup yields CDR1 LGHNA and CDR2 YNFKEQ.

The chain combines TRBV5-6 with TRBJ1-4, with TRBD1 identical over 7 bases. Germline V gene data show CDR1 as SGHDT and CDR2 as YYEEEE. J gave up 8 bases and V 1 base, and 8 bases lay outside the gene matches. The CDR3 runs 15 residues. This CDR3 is CASSLTGTAGEKLFF. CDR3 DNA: TGTGCCAGCAGCTTGACCGGGACAGCTGGGGAAAAACTGTTTTTT.

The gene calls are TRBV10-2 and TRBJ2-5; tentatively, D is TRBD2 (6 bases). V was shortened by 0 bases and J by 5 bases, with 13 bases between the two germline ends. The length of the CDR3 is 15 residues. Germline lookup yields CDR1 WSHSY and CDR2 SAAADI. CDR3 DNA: TGCGCCAGCAGTGAGTCGAGAAGCGGGTGGGAGACCCAGTACTTC. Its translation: CASSESRSGWETQYF.

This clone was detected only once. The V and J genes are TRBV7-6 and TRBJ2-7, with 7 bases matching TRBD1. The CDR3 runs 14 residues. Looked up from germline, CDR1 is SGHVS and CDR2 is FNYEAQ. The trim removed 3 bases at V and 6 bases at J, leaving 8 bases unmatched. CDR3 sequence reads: CASSLGTASLEQYF. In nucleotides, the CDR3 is TGTGCCAGCAGCTTGGGGACAGCGTCCCTCGAGCAGTACTTC.

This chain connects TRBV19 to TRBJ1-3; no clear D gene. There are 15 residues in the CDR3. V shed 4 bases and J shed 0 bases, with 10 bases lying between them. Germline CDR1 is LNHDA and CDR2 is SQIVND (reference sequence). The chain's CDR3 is CASSTDGTSGNTIYF. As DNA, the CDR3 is TGTGCCAGTAGTACGGACGGTACCTCTGGAAACACCATATATTTT.

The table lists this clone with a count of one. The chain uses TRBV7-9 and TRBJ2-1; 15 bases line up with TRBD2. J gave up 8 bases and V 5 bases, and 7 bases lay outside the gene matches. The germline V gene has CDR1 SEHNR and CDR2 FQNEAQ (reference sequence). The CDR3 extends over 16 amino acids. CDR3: CASSGGLAGGVDEQFF. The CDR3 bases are TGTGCCAGCAGCGGGGGACTAGCGGGAGGTGTGGATGAGCAGTTCTTC.

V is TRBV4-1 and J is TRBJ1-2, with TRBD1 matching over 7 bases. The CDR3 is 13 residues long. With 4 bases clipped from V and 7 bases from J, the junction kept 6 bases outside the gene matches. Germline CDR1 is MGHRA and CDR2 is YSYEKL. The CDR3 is CASSRTGQIGYTF. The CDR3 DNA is TGCGCCAGCAGCCGAACGGGACAGATTGGCTACACCTTC.